This T cell receptor (beta chain) was identified in a study of graft-versus-host responses after intestinal transplantation. The overall study: Recipients were all induced with anti-thymocyte globulin, then given tacrolimus and steroids for about 3 years.

The germline CDR1 and CDR2 sequences are LNHDA and SQIVND (reference sequence). This CDR3 is 17 amino acids long. J gave up 7 bases and V 6 bases, and 16 bases lay outside the gene matches. Notes on this clone: Antigen: not known.

Assay used: immunoSEQ multiplex PCR; TCRdb lists only in-frame clones, some missing. This table holds 95,000 or so clones, over 75% found once. Overall study findings and caveats: In patients with graft-donor T cell macrochimerism, allograft graft-versus-host to host-versus-graft clonal ratios were high. Investigators detected GvH clones in recipient marrow, with some emerging earlier in ileum or blood.

The sequencing used PBMCs, collected about 450 days after intestinal transplant. The chain combines TRBV19 with TRBJ2-2; 8 bases match TRBD1. This receptor was taken from a human patient who received an intestinal transplant, so some T cells may come from the graft donor. The CDR3 sequence: CASSLPPRTGSVGELFF. As DNA, the CDR3 is TGTGCCAGTAGCTTACCCCCGAGGACAGGGTCGGTCGGGGAGCTGTTTTTT.